The 21 T cell receptor beta chains below were found in one sample sequenced in a study of CD8+ T cells in alopecia areata. Sequencing used cDNA as its template, made by extracting RNA and reverse transcribing it. Assay used: immunoSEQ multiplex PCR; TCRdb lists only in-frame clones, some missing. The sample records 140,000 to 150,000 clones, roughly half being singletons. Sequenced material: CD4+ T cells sorted from blood, taken at week 0. The receptors stem from a human donor with alopecia areata.

The chain is built from TRBV2 and TRBJ2-2; no firm D call. V lost 0 bases and J 8 bases, leaving 7 bases between the germline ends. The CDR3 runs 13 residues. Germline V gene data show CDR1 as SNHLY and CDR2 as FYNNEI. As DNA, the CDR3 is TGTGCCAGCAGTGAAGCTCTGCTTGGGGAGCTGTTTTTT. Translated, it gives CASSEALLGELFF.

This clone has a single count. The chain links TRBV11-2 to TRBJ2-3, with D uncertain. The length of the CDR3 is 17 residues. CDR1 is SGHAT and CDR2 is FQNNGV in the germline V gene. V gave up 5 bases and J gave up 14 bases, with 32 bases separating them. CDR3 DNA sequence: TGTGCCAGCAGCCCCCAGGTTGCATCGCCCCAACCTAACGTGCTGTATTTT. Translated: CASSPQVASPQPNVLYF.

This clone was seen only a few times. The gene calls are TRBV2 and TRBJ2-1, with D perhaps matching TRBD2 (6 bases). The CDR3 has 15 residues. V lost 5 bases, J lost 7 bases, and 18 bases lay in between. The germline gives CDR1 SNHLY, CDR2 FYNNEI. Here the CDR3 DNA reads TGTGCCAGCAGTTTAGACGGGAGTAGGTCGAATGAGCAGTTCTTC. Translation: CASSLDGSRSNEQFF.

The chain links TRBV5-1 to TRBJ2-1; 7 positions match TRBD2. The CDR3 loop spans 15 amino acids. Per the germline V gene, CDR1 is SGHRS and CDR2 is YFSETQ. V lost 4 bases and J lost 8; bases outside the gene matches: 12. The CDR3 region is CASSPLGGGLHEQFF. The CDR3 DNA is TGCGCCAGCAGCCCCCTTGGGGGAGGGCTCCATGAGCAGTTCTTC. Full variable domain (rest looked up from reference TRBV5-1 and TRBJ2-1): KAGVTQTPRYLIKTRGQQVTLSCSPISGHRSVSWYQQTPGQGLQFLFEYFSETQRNKGNFPGRFSGRQFSNSRSEMNVSTLELGDSALYLCASSPLGGGLHEQFFGPGTRLTVL.

The chain joins TRBV5-1 to TRBJ2-3, with 7 bases identical to TRBD1. CDR1 SGHRS and CDR2 YFSETQ come from the germline V gene. The CDR3 spans 14 residues. Trimming at V came to 0 bases and at J to 7 bases, leaving 5 bases not matched to a gene. CDR3: CASSLVGRGNTQYF. The CDR3 DNA reads TGCGCCAGCAGCTTGGTTGGCAGGGGGAATACGCAGTATTTT.

This clone came up a few times. The gene calls are TRBV2 and TRBJ2-1; D not certain. Trimming stripped 6 bases from V and 6 bases from J, with 9 bases between. The CDR3 extends over 12 amino acids. Germline values: CDR1 SNHLY, CDR2 FYNNEI. The CDR3: CASSDGLNEQFF. The CDR3 nucleotides read TGTGCCAGCAGCGACGGTCTCAATGAGCAGTTCTTC.

In its sample, this clone was seen a few times. The rearrangement links TRBV25-1 to TRBJ1-2, with 10 nucleotides matching TRBD1. Trimming removed 8 bases from V and 8 bases from J; junction bases left unmatched: 5. The CDR3 consists of 12 residues. Germline lookup yields CDR1 MGHDK and CDR2 SYGVNS. This CDR3 is CASATGGEGYTF. The CDR3 region has the DNA TGTGCCAGCGCGACAGGGGGCGAGGGCTACACCTTC.

The chain is built from TRBV9 and TRBJ2-6, with D unresolved. CDR1 is SGDLS and CDR2 is YYNGEE in the germline V gene. This CDR3 is 15 amino acids long. V lost 0 bases, J lost 4 bases, and 8 bases lay in between. CDR3 amino acids: CASSVEVAGANVLTF. The CDR3 nucleotides are TGTGCCAGCAGCGTAGAAGTCGCCGGGGCCAACGTCCTGACTTTC.

The rearrangement uses TRBV15 and TRBJ1-5; D call uncertain. Deletions cut 3 bases from V and 7 bases from J, with 16 bases between. Germline values: CDR1 LNHNV, CDR2 YYDKDF (reference sequence). CDR3 size: 15 residues. The CDR3 loop is CATSRATPQGQPQHF. The CDR3 DNA reads as TGTGCCACCAGCAGGGCGACGCCGCAAGGCCAGCCCCAGCATTTT.

The rearrangement joins TRBV2 to TRBJ2-2, with a tentative D call TRBD2 (6 bases). Germline values: CDR1 SNHLY, CDR2 FYNNEI. This CDR3 is built from 15 residues. V was trimmed by 4 bases and J by 1 base, leaving 10 bases between them. The CDR3 loop is CASSGVSGNTGELFF. The CDR3 DNA reads TGTGCCAGCAGTGGAGTTAGCGGGAACACCGGGGAGCTGTTTTTT.

To note about this clone: Mismatch with germline at one junction end may stem from a read error. The V and J genes are TRBV7-2 and TRBJ2-3, with 10 bases that match TRBD2. The CDR3 covers 15 residues. Germline CDR1 is SGHTA and CDR2 is FQGNSA. CDR3 nucleotides: TGTGCCAGCAGCGTAGCGGGAGGTCGCACAGATACGCAGTATTTT. Its translation is CASSVAGGRTDTQYF.

The V call is TRBV7-9, the J call TRBJ1-4; D is uncertain. V was pared by 6 bases and J by 6 bases, with 8 bases between. This CDR3 is built from 12 residues. CDR1 and CDR2 from the germline V gene are SEHNR and FQNEAQ (reference sequence). CDR3 sequence (DNA): TGTGCCAGCAGGGACGATTATGAAAAACTGTTTTTT. Amino acid sequence: CASRDDYEKLFF.

The chain uses TRBV11-1 and TRBJ2-7, with no clear D. In germline, CDR1 is SGHAT, CDR2 FQDESV (reference sequence). V was shortened by 5 bases and J by 6 bases, with 11 bases between the two germline ends. The CDR3 sequence is 12 residues long. CDR3 nucleotides: TGTGCCAGCAGCCTACCTCCGTCCGAGCAGTACTTC. Its protein is CASSLPPSEQYF.

This chain uses TRBV7-2 with TRBJ2-5, with TRBD1 as a possible D gene (7 bases). Germline lookup yields CDR1 SGHTA and CDR2 FQGNSA. The CDR3 loop spans 14 amino acids. V was cut by 5 bases and J by 1 base, with 11 bases left in between. Here the CDR3 reads CASSRGTVQETQYF. The CDR3, as DNA: TGTGCCAGCAGCCGGGGGACAGTCCAAGAGACCCAGTACTTC.

The genes are TRBV4-1 and TRBJ2-7; 8 bases align to TRBD1. The V gene's germline CDR1 is MGHRA and CDR2 YSYEKL. CDR3 size: 14 residues. With 2 bases clipped from V and 2 bases from J, the junction kept 2 bases outside the gene matches. The CDR3 nucleotides read TGCGCCAGCAGCCAACGACAGGGGCCCTACGAGCAGTACTTC. This codes for CASSQRQGPYEQYF.

This clone showed up just a few times. This rearrangement joins TRBV4-2 to TRBJ2-2; no clear D. The V end lost 4 bases, the J end lost 4 bases, and 7 bases lay between the germline ends. The CDR3 spans 13 residues. Germline assignment: CDR1 LGHNA and CDR2 YNFKEQ. The CDR3 bases are TGTGCCAGCAGCCGAGGCGGCACCGGGGAGCTGTTTTTT. Translated: CASSRGGTGELFF.

The CDR3 nucleotides are TGCAGCGTTGATCCGGGACAGGGAACTTCTGGAAACACCATATATTTT. It yields the protein CSVDPGQGTSGNTIYF. The J gene is TRBJ1-3, the V gene TRBV29-1; 9 bases are shared with TRBD1. Germline-derived CDR1 and CDR2 are SQVTM and ANQGSEA. After removal of 3 bases from V and 1 base from J, the junction contained 7 bases not matched to a gene. There are 16 residues in the CDR3.

The chain links TRBV30 to TRBJ2-7; D is perhaps TRBD1 (6 bases). The CDR3 sequence is 15 residues long. Germline V gene data show CDR1 as GTSNPN and CDR2 as SVGIG (reference sequence). V lost 0 bases and J 7 bases, leaving 19 bases between the germline ends. The CDR3 coding sequence is TGTGCCTGGAGTGTTCTCGGCAGGGGTTACGGGGAGCAGTACTTC. Translating gives CAWSVLGRGYGEQYF.

J is TRBJ2-2 and V is TRBV7-8; TRBD2 matches at 11 bases. J gave up 8 bases and V 5 bases, and 10 bases lay outside the gene matches. Per the germline V gene, CDR1 is SGHVS and CDR2 is FQNEAQ. This CDR3 is 16 amino acids long. In DNA, the CDR3 is TGTGCCAGCAGCCTAACTAGCGGGAGAAGGTCGGGGGAGCTGTTTTTT. Translation: CASSLTSGRRSGELFF.

This chain's CDR3 is CATSKGDSRNTIYF. CDR3 sequence (DNA): TGTGCCACCAGCAAAGGGGACAGTCGAAACACCATATATTTT. The rearrangement links TRBV15 to TRBJ1-3; 7 bases are a match to TRBD1. This CDR3 spans 14 amino acids. From germline, CDR1 is LNHNV and CDR2 YYDKDF (reference sequence). After removal of 4 bases from V and 5 bases from J, the junction contained 5 bases not matched to a gene.

This clone has a handful of counts. DNA of the CDR3: TGCAGCGTTATCCGACGGACAGAAGAGACCCAGTACTTC. Encoded protein: CSVIRRTEETQYF. V gene TRBV29-1 combines with J gene TRBJ2-5, with D possibly TRBD1 on 6 matching bases. CDR1 and CDR2 (germline): SQVTM, ANQGSEA. V lost 5 bases to trimming and J lost 3 bases, with 13 bases between them. The CDR3 is 13 residues long.